The 14 T cell receptor beta chains reported below all come from one sample, sequenced in a study of T cells after yellow fever vaccination. One entry per CDR3 protein results from TCRdb running MiXCR on the 5' RACE reads. The sample contains 150,000 to 200,000 distinct CDR3 sequences, approximately 9.7% of which appear only once. The specimen comprised CD8+ T cells sorted from PBMCs, sampled 45 days after the yellow fever booster vaccination. These TCRs come from a man between 18 and 29 years old who received the YFV17D yellow fever vaccine.

This chain uses TRBV7-8 with TRBJ2-2, with D unresolved. Trimming shortened V by 8 bases and J by 6 bases, and 7 bases separated the two germline ends. The CDR3 runs to 11 residues. Germline lookup yields CDR1 SGHVS and CDR2 FQNEAQ. CDR3 sequence (DNA): TGTGCCAGCGGGGAAGCCGGGGAGCTGTTTTTT. Amino acids: CASGEAGELFF.

The chain employs TRBV5-6 and TRBJ1-5; no reliable D call. Germline V gives CDR1 SGHDT, CDR2 YYEEEE. CDR3 length: 12 residues. V was trimmed by 2 bases and J by 7 bases, leaving 7 bases between them. DNA for the CDR3: TGTGCCAGCAGCTTCGACCACCAGCCCCAGCATTTT. This translates into CASSFDHQPQHF.

This clonotype was seen a few times. One end of the junction is discordant with germline, which a read error may explain. The chain is built from TRBV29-1 and TRBJ2-5; D is unclear. Germline V CDR1 and CDR2: SQVTM, ANQGSEA. The CDR3 consists of 11 residues. The CDR3 sequence is CSVEVLETQYF. Here the CDR3 DNA reads TGCAGCGTCGAAGTCCTAGAGACCCAGTACTTC.

This clonotype has a handful of counts. The chain recombines TRBV5-6 with TRBJ2-5; D might be TRBD1 (6 bases). From germline, CDR1 is SGHDT and CDR2 YYEEEE. The CDR3 is 16 residues long. Trimming left V 4 bases short and J 4 bases short, with 20 bases between. The CDR3: CASSPGGPGAGETQYF. In DNA form, the CDR3 reads TGTGCCAGCAGCCCGGGCGGTCCAGGGGCGGGAGAGACCCAGTACTTC.

The V gene is TRBV3-1, the J gene TRBJ1-1, with 11 bases fitting TRBD1. Trimming took 8 bases from V and 5 from J; bases not matched to a gene: 10. This CDR3 region has 15 residues. Germline V gene sequence: CDR1 LGHDT, CDR2 YNNKEL (reference sequence). This chain's CDR3 is CASSYPGQGVTEAFF. As DNA, the CDR3 is TGTGCCAGCTCATATCCGGGACAGGGGGTTACTGAAGCTTTCTTT.

This chain connects TRBV5-1 to TRBJ1-6; TRBD1 agrees at 8 bases. Germline loops: CDR1 SGHRS, CDR2 YFSETQ. The J segment lost 0 bases and the V segment lost 4 bases, leaving 6 bases of the junction unmatched. There are 17 residues in the CDR3. This CDR3 is CASSHRTGSSYNSPLHF. The CDR3 DNA follows: TGCGCCAGCAGCCATCGGACAGGGAGCTCCTATAATTCACCCCTCCACTTT.

The chain is built from TRBV15 and TRBJ1-4; possibly TRBD1 for D (6 bases). V was shortened by 4 bases and J by 6 bases, with 15 bases between the two germline ends. Germline values: CDR1 LNHNV, CDR2 YYDKDF (reference sequence). The CDR3 runs to 15 residues. CDR3 DNA sequence: TGTGCCACCAGCAAGAGCGTGGGGGCAGATGAAAAACTGTTTTTT. Translating it yields CATSKSVGADEKLFF.

This clonotype turned up a few times. The V call is TRBV7-9, the J call TRBJ2-1; D may match TRBD1 or TRBD2 (5 bases each). The CDR3 sequence is 13 residues long. V dropped 5 bases and J dropped 8 bases, with 13 bases sitting between them. Germline V gene lookup returns CDR1 SEHNR and CDR2 FQNEAQ (reference sequence). DNA of the CDR3: TGTGCCAGCAGCAGTCCGGGACGCGATGAGCAGTTCTTC. Its protein product is CASSSPGRDEQFF.

This chain joins TRBV9 and TRBJ1-5; D remains unclear. Germline V gene data show CDR1 as SGDLS and CDR2 as YYNGEE. Trimming stripped 2 bases from V and 10 bases from J, with 13 bases between. The CDR3 is 13 residues long. The CDR3 spells CASSVPGVEPQHF. CDR3 nucleotides: TGTGCCAGCAGCGTCCCCGGGGTTGAACCCCAGCATTTT. The variable domain in full, completed from reference TRBV9 and TRBJ1-5, reads DSGVTQTPKHLITATGQRVTLRCSPRSGDLSVYWYQQSLDQGLQFLIQYYNGEERAKGNILERFSAQQFPDLHSELNLSSLELGDSALYFCASSVPGVEPQHFGDGTRLSIL.

This sequence joins TRBV5-5 and TRBJ2-2; D not certain. This CDR3 is 15 amino acids long. Trimming removed 2 bases from V and 2 bases from J, with 10 bases in between. Germline values: CDR1 SGHKS, CDR2 YYEKEE (reference sequence). CDR3: CASSLPQVNTGELFF. DNA for the CDR3: TGTGCCAGCAGCTTACCCCAGGTTAACACCGGGGAGCTGTTTTTT.

This clonotype was seen a handful of times. The chain couples TRBV29-1 to TRBJ1-1, with no clear D. Germline CDR1 reads SQVTM; CDR2 reads ANQGSEA. Trimming took off 0 bases at V and 0 bases at J, with 8 bases between the two ends. There are 14 residues in the CDR3. CDR3 DNA sequence: TGCAGCGTTGAAGACAGGTCGCTGAACACTGAAGCTTTCTTT. The encoded protein is CSVEDRSLNTEAFF.

This clonotype was found many times. The chain joins TRBV14 to TRBJ1-2; D not certain. The CDR3 has 13 amino acids. V dropped 3 bases and J dropped 6 bases, with 11 bases sitting between them. Germline V gene data show CDR1 as SGHDN and CDR2 as FVKESK. The CDR3 spells CASSHGSTDGYTF. The CDR3 nucleotides are TGTGCCAGCAGCCATGGGTCGACCGATGGCTACACCTTC.

This clonotype was counted between two and nine times. The V call is TRBV9, the J call TRBJ2-1, with 12 positions matching TRBD2. V was clipped by 4 bases and J by 4 bases; unmatched bases: 3. The CDR3 spans 15 residues. From germline, CDR1 is SGDLS and CDR2 YYNGEE. The CDR3 DNA reads as TGTGCCAGCAGCACCGGGACTAGCGGGTACAATGAGCAGTTCTTC. Translation gives CASSTGTSGYNEQFF. The full variable domain, with the rest looked up from reference TRBV9 and TRBJ2-1, is DSGVTQTPKHLITATGQRVTLRCSPRSGDLSVYWYQQSLDQGLQFLIQYYNGEERAKGNILERFSAQQFPDLHSELNLSSLELGDSALYFCASSTGTSGYNEQFFGPGTRLTVL.

The chain employs TRBV27 and TRBJ1-4; possible D gene TRBD1, 5 bases. The CDR3 spans 13 residues. The V end lost 3 bases, the J end lost 8 bases, and 10 bases lay between the germline ends. Germline values: CDR1 MNHEY, CDR2 SMNVEV (reference sequence). This chain's CDR3 is CASSLGGYEKLFF. In nucleotides, the CDR3 is TGTGCCAGCAGTTTGGGGGGGTACGAAAAACTGTTTTTT.